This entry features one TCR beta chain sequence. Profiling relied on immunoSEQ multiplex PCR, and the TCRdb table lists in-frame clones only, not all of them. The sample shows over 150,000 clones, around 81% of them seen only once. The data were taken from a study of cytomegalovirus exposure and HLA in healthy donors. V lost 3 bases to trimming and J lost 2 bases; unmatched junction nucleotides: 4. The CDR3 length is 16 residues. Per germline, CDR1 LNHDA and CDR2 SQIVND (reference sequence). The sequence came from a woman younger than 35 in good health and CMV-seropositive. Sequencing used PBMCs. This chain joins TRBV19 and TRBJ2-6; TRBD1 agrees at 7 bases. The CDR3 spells CASSITQGAGANVLTF. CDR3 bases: TGTGCCAGTAGTATTACCCAGGGGGCTGGGGCCAACGTCCTGACTTTC.